The rows below give T cell receptor beta chains drawn from one sample of a study of cytomegalovirus exposure and HLA in healthy donors. Assay used: immunoSEQ multiplex PCR; TCRdb lists only in-frame clones, some missing. The sample consists of 50,000 to 70,000 clones, about 77% of them appearing once. The sequencing sample was made of PBMCs. These receptor sequences come from a female donor in good health and CMV-seronegative. Each CDR3 is given with its conserved first and last residue. Fields, in order: D gene, V gene, clone size, J gene, CDR3 protein, CDR3 DNA. D genes are given only for firm matches. Some rows have no size entry. The others give once, few or many, or a class for an expanded clone.

NA	TRBV6-1	NA	TRBJ1-1	CASSIFDTEAFF	TGTGCCAGCAGTATATTCGACACTGAAGCTTTCTTT
TRBD1	TRBV7-2	NA	TRBJ1-2	CASSLFPGPQDRGDGYTF	TGTGCCAGCAGCTTATTCCCCGGGCCACAGGACAGGGGCGATGGCTACACCTTC
TRBD1	TRBV5-1	NA	TRBJ2-3	CASSSRQGTDTQYF	TGCGCCAGCAGCTCAAGACAGGGGACAGATACGCAGTATTTT
TRBD2	TRBV4-1	NA	TRBJ2-3	CASSQITLLKIAGDGTDTQYF	TGCGCCAGCAGCCAGATAACCCTATTAAAGATAGCGGGAGATGGCACAGATACGCAGTATTTT
NA	TRBV18	NA	TRBJ1-5	CASSPLRNQPQHF	TGTGCCAGCTCACCTCTGCGAAATCAGCCCCAGCATTTT
TRBD2	TRBV2	NA	TRBJ2-1	CASSSRLAGGNNEQFF	TGTGCCAGCAGTTCCCGTCTAGCGGGGGGCAACAATGAGCAGTTCTTC
TRBD2	TRBV10-3	NA	TRBJ2-5	CATGTSGEETQYF	TGTGCCACCGGGACTAGCGGGGAAGAGACCCAGTACTTC
TRBD2	TRBV27	NA	TRBJ2-3	CASSRFSGTSTDTQYF	TGTGCCAGCAGTAGATTTAGCGGGACGAGCACAGATACGCAGTATTTT
NA	TRBV5-1	NA	TRBJ2-5	CASSPDPLGRRDRGETQYF	TGCGCCAGCAGCCCCGACCCCCTTGGGAGGAGGGACCGGGGAGAGACCCAGTACTTC
TRBD1	TRBV7-3	NA	TRBJ1-2	CASSPTGQGGYGYTF	TGTGCCAGCAGCCCTACCGGACAGGGTGGCTATGGCTACACCTTC
NA	TRBV2	NA	TRBJ1-6	CASRDGGEPSPLHF	TGTGCCAGCAGGGATGGGGGCGAGCCTTCACCCCTCCACTTT
TRBD1	TRBV25-1	few	TRBJ2-5	CASSETHRGRLETQYF	TGTGCCAGCAGTGAAACCCACAGGGGGCGGTTGGAGACCCAGTACTTC
TRBD1	TRBV11-1	NA	TRBJ1-1	CASSLARGQTEAFF	TGTGCCAGCAGCCTGGCTAGGGGGCAGACTGAAGCTTTCTTT
TRBD1	TRBV11-1	NA	TRBJ2-7	CASSSRDRTAYEQYF	TGTGCCAGCAGCAGTCGGGACAGGACCGCCTACGAGCAGTACTTC
NA	TRBV4-2	few	TRBJ1-6	CASSQDPPDSVSPLHF	TGTGCCAGCAGCCAAGATCCCCCGGACAGCGTTTCACCCCTCCACTTT
NA	TRBV18	NA	TRBJ2-2	CASSPPMFGYTGELFF	TGTGCCAGCTCACCACCGATGTTCGGTTACACCGGGGAGCTGTTTTTT
TRBD1	TRBV10-3	NA	TRBJ2-7	CAIRTRDSVYEQYF	TGTGCCATCAGGACCCGGGACAGCGTCTACGAGCAGTACTTC
TRBD1	TRBV7-8	NA	TRBJ1-6	CASSLGQGGSPLHF	TGTGCCAGCAGTTTAGGACAGGGTGGCTCACCCCTCCACTTT
NA	TRBV16	NA	TRBJ2-2	CASSRTATSNTGELFF	TGTGCCAGCAGCCGGACAGCGACATCGAACACCGGGGAGCTGTTTTTT
NA	TRBV28	NA	TRBJ1-5	CASSLLASNQPQHF	TGTGCCAGCAGTTTATTAGCAAGCAATCAGCCCCAGCATTTT
TRBD2	TRBV6-1	NA	TRBJ2-5	CASRLAGGRETQYF	TGTGCCAGCAGATTAGCGGGGGGAAGGGAGACCCAGTACTTC
TRBD1	TRBV5-6	NA	TRBJ2-7	CASSVGQTSSYEQYF	TGTGCCAGCAGCGTGGGACAGACGAGCTCCTACGAGCAGTACTTC
NA	TRBV27	NA	TRBJ1-2	CASSDFHGYTF	TGTGCCAGCAGTGACTTTCATGGCTACACCTTC
TRBD2	TRBV5-1	NA	TRBJ2-3	CASSLGLAGGPGDTQYF	TGCGCCAGCAGCTTGGGCCTAGCGGGGGGCCCTGGAGATACGCAGTATTTT
NA	TRBV30	NA	TRBJ2-1	CAWSGNGEANEQFF	TGTGCCTGGAGTGGAAACGGGGAGGCCAATGAGCAGTTCTTC
NA	TRBV25-1	once	TRBJ2-1	CASSQTLPGGLGNEQFF	TGTGCCAGCAGTCAGACCCTCCCGGGGGGCCTCGGCAATGAGCAGTTCTTC
TRBD1	TRBV5-1	NA	TRBJ2-1	CASSTQQGYNEQFF	TGCGCCAGCAGCACGCAACAGGGGTACAATGAGCAGTTCTTC
TRBD2	TRBV28	NA	TRBJ2-1	CASSLRGNEQFF	TGTGCCAGCAGTTTGCGGGGGAATGAGCAGTTCTTC
NA	TRBV27	NA	TRBJ2-1	CASSLGEVSSYNEQFF	TGTGCCAGCAGTTTAGGGGAGGTTAGCTCCTACAATGAGCAGTTCTTC
TRBD2	TRBV5-1	NA	TRBJ2-7	CASSWTSSGRAGGYEQYF	TGCGCCAGCAGCTGGACTTCTAGCGGGAGGGCCGGAGGCTACGAGCAGTACTTC
NA	TRBV5-1	few	TRBJ1-1	CASSPSIGDTGNTEAFF	TGCGCCAGCAGCCCGTCGATCGGGGACACGGGGAACACTGAAGCTTTCTTT
TRBD2	TRBV6-5	NA	TRBJ2-1	CASRSSGGAGNEQFF	TGTGCCAGCAGGTCTAGCGGGGGGGCCGGGAATGAGCAGTTCTTC
NA	TRBV5-1	NA	TRBJ2-3	CASSLEGGGADTQYF	TGCGCCAGCAGCTTGGAGGGCGGGGGCGCAGATACGCAGTATTTT
TRBD2	TRBV7-2	NA	TRBJ2-7	CASSPQRGDEQYF	TGTGCCAGCAGCCCCCAACGGGGGGACGAGCAGTACTTC
NA	TRBV19	NA	TRBJ2-7	CASSIGSGHFEQYF	TGTGCCAGTAGTATAGGGTCCGGACACTTCGAGCAGTACTTC
TRBD2	TRBV4-2	NA	TRBJ2-1	CASSQVNARGLAGGYEQFF	TGTGCCAGCAGCCAAGTTAACGCGAGGGGACTAGCGGGAGGCTATGAGCAGTTCTTC
NA	TRBV6-1	NA	TRBJ1-4	CASRAERPTNEKLFF	TGTGCCAGCAGAGCGGAAAGACCAACTAATGAAAAACTGTTTTTT
NA	TRBV6-5	NA	TRBJ1-5	CASGRNQPQHF	TGTGCCAGCGGGCGCAATCAGCCCCAGCATTTT
TRBD1	TRBV27	NA	TRBJ2-3	CASSLSSRGQTDTQYF	TGTGCCAGCAGTTTATCGTCCAGGGGGCAGACAGATACGCAGTATTTT
NA	TRBV5-4	NA	TRBJ2-5	CASSLEPGRQETQYF	TGTGCCAGCAGCTTGGAACCAGGGAGGCAAGAGACCCAGTACTTC
NA	TRBV5-6	NA	TRBJ2-5	CASSQKLARPETQYF	TGTGCCAGCAGCCAAAAATTAGCCCGCCCAGAGACCCAGTACTTC
TRBD1	TRBV5-1	NA	TRBJ2-7	CASRTGTGHYEQYF	TGCGCCAGCAGAACCGGGACAGGGCACTACGAGCAGTACTTC
NA	TRBV7-2	NA	TRBJ1-1	CASSLASGGAFF	TGTGCCAGCAGCTTAGCGTCGGGAGGGGCTTTCTTT
TRBD1	TRBV10-3	once	TRBJ1-1	CAIGQGNTEAFF	TGTGCCATCGGACAGGGGAACACTGAAGCTTTCTTT
NA	TRBV12-2	NA	TRBJ2-5	CASRLVLARTSETQYF	TGTGCAAGTCGCTTAGTACTCGCTAGAACTAGCGAGACCCAGTACTTC